This TCR beta chain comes out of a study of identical twins. Study outcomes and limitations: Insertions were fewer in abundant cord blood beta clonotypes, whereas memory repertoires showed none of this pattern. Zero-insertion analyses could be partly confounded by invariant MAIT and iNKT cells. When twins shared out-of-frame alpha sequences, those sequences had excess low generation probability. Recombination models fit unrelated individuals' TCR alpha sharing but underestimated twins'.

TCRdb called the 5' RACE reads again in MiXCR, with one record for every CDR3 protein. The table has 450,000 or so distinct CDR3 sequences, 13% to 15% seen once. The table lists this clonotype with a few counts. Its antigen is unknown. The V gene lost 6 bases and the J gene lost 4 bases, with 17 bases spanning the gap. Germline loops: CDR1 MNHEY, CDR2 SMNVEV (reference sequence). The CDR3 sequence is 15 residues long. The same data also contributed to another study, on yellow fever vaccine responses in identical twins.

Sequencing input: CD4+ T cells sorted from blood. The J gene is TRBJ2-3, the V gene TRBV27; TRBD1 or TRBD2 may be the D gene (5 bases each). The TCR originated in a young woman in good health. The CDR3 coding sequence is TGTGCCAGCAGGACGGGACCGGGCTTCGCAGATACGCAGTATTTT. Amino acid sequence: CASRTGPGFADTQYF.